The 11 T cell receptor beta chains listed next were all sequenced from one sample in a study of T cell responses to AZD1222 COVID-19 vaccine. Measured with immunoSEQ multiplex PCR; TCRdb has only the in-frame clones, and not every one. The sample includes about 150,000 clones, 82% of them seen just once. The sequencing used peripheral blood, collected on day 0 of MenACWY control vaccination. These receptors were taken from an adult in good health.

V gene TRBV9 combines with J gene TRBJ1-6; D is possibly TRBD1 (6 bases). The CDR3 runs 14 residues. Trimming cost V 7 bases and J 8 bases, with 16 bases left between them. CDR1 and CDR2 (germline): SGDLS, YYNGEE. The CDR3 DNA sequence: TGTGCCAGCTCTATAACAGGGACGGATTCACCCCTCCACTTT. Translation gives CASSITGTDSPLHF.

The rearrangement uses TRBV12-3 or TRBV12-4 and TRBJ1-2; D is unclear. Trimming removed 6 bases at V and 10 bases at J, with 18 bases between. This CDR3 comprises 13 residues. The CDR3 spells CASSVSSAMAYTF. In DNA, the CDR3 is TGTGCCAGCAGCGTTTCATCGGCAATGGCCTACACCTTC.

This clone showed up just once. The J gene is TRBJ2-2, the V gene TRBV7-9, with D maybe TRBD1 (6 bases). The CDR3 covers 16 residues. V was shortened by 2 bases and J by 4 bases, with 14 bases between the two germline ends. Germline CDR1 reads SEHNR; CDR2 reads FQNEAQ (reference sequence). CDR3: CASSLSGGQFTGELFF. The CDR3 DNA reads as TGTGCCAGCAGCTTATCTGGTGGACAGTTCACCGGGGAGCTGTTTTTT.

The chain joins TRBV5-8 to TRBJ1-2; tentative D call: TRBD1 (5 bases). The CDR3 contains 13 residues. V was cut by 4 bases and J by 3 bases, with 10 bases left in between. Germline assignment: CDR1 SGHTS and CDR2 YDEGEE. The CDR3 sequence is CASSHDSYYGYTF. As DNA, the CDR3 is TGTGCCAGCAGCCACGACAGCTACTATGGCTACACCTTC.

The J gene is TRBJ1-5, the V gene TRBV3-1 (or the pseudogene TRBV3-2); 7 bases agree with TRBD1. This CDR3 comprises 14 residues. With V trimmed by 4 bases and J by 1 base, 1 base remained unmatched. Germline CDR1 and CDR2: LGHDT and YNNKEL (reference sequence). In DNA, the CDR3 is TGTGCCAGCAGCCCACAGGGGAGCAATCAGCCCCAGCATTTT. Translated, it gives CASSPQGSNQPQHF.

The V and J genes are TRBV29-1 and TRBJ2-5, with D possibly matching TRBD1 (6 bases). Germline V lookup: CDR1 SQVTM, CDR2 ANQGSEA. Trimming removed 3 bases at V and 5 bases at J, with 16 bases between. The CDR3 extends over 14 amino acids. CDR3 sequence (DNA): TGCAGCGTTGACCCCAGGGGAAGTGTGGAGACCCAGTACTTC. This gives the protein CSVDPRGSVETQYF.

The genes are TRBV6-5 and TRBJ1-1, with 7 bases lining up with TRBD1. The CDR3 sequence is 14 residues long. The V segment lost 6 bases and the J segment 5 bases; nucleotides outside the gene matches: 9. Germline loops: CDR1 MNHEY, CDR2 SVGAGI. The CDR3 is CASRADRQGTEAFF. In nucleotides, the CDR3 is TGTGCCAGCAGAGCGGACAGGCAAGGGACTGAAGCTTTCTTT.

V and J are TRBV6-2 or TRBV6-3 and TRBJ1-6; 10 bases are shared with TRBD1. The CDR3 is made up of 15 amino acids. V trimming: 3 bases; J trimming: 9 bases; junction bases outside the gene matches: 5. From germline, CDR1 is MNHEY and CDR2 SVGEGT. The CDR3 nucleotides read TGTGCCAGCAGTTATCCCGGGACAGGGGTTTCACCCCTCCACTTT. Protein product: CASSYPGTGVSPLHF.

J is TRBJ1-2 and V is TRBV5-4; 8 bases match TRBD1. CDR1 is SGHNT, CDR2 YYREEE, per germline (reference sequence). V lost 2 bases and J lost 7; bases outside the gene matches: 10. This CDR3 has 15 residues. CDR3 residues: CASSFPWTGNSGYTF. Here the CDR3 DNA reads TGTGCCAGCAGCTTTCCTTGGACAGGGAATAGTGGCTACACCTTC.

The chain couples TRBV19 to TRBJ1-5; D remains unclear. CDR1 and CDR2 from the germline V gene are LNHDA and SQIVND (reference sequence). The V gene lost 5 bases and the J gene lost 6 bases, with 11 bases spanning the gap. The CDR3 totals 13 residues. The DNA for the CDR3 is TGTGCCAGTAGTCCCGAGGCAGGTCAGCCCCAGCATTTT. Encoded protein: CASSPEAGQPQHF. Variable domain in full (rest from reference TRBV19 and TRBJ1-5): DGGITQSPKYLFRKEGQNVTLSCEQNLNHDAMYWYRQDPGQGLRLIYYSQIVNDFQKGDIAEGYSVSREKKESFPLTVTSAQKNPTAFYLCASSPEAGQPQHFGDGTRLSIL.

The rearrangement uses TRBV10-1 and TRBJ2-7; 10 bases fit TRBD2. The CDR3 extends over 15 amino acids. J lost 3 bases, V lost 3 bases, and 5 bases had no gene match. CDR1 and CDR2 from the germline V gene are WNHNN and SYGVQD (reference sequence). The CDR3 here is CASSDPGLADYEQYV. Written as DNA, the CDR3 is TGCGCCAGCAGTGATCCCGGACTAGCGGACTACGAGCAGTACGTC.